This TCR beta chain is from a study of blood T cell repertoires in COVID-19. Germline lookup yields CDR1 SGHTA and CDR2 FQGNSA. Germline trimming cut 3 bases from V and 4 bases from J; bases unmatched to any gene: 4. CDR3 length equals 14 residues. Per the authors' pipeline: Estimation of nucleated cell counts was performed using reference gene primer amplification. Assay: immunoSEQ multiplex PCR; the TCRdb copy retains only in-frame clones and omits some. The V and J calls and clone size come from that table; D and trimming were worked out from the DNA. In the table there are 150,000 to 200,000 clones, roughly 79% of which are singletons.

Input material: peripheral blood. This TCR was recovered from a woman in her 70s with acute or convalescent COVID-19. The chain employs TRBV7-2 and TRBJ2-3; 7 bases match TRBD1. Here the CDR3 reads CASSLRQGADTQYF. CDR3 nucleotide sequence: TGTGCCAGCAGCTTGAGACAGGGAGCAGATACGCAGTATTTT. The full variable domain, in which reference TRBV7-2 and TRBJ2-3 provide the parts outside the CDR3, is GAGVSQSPSNKVTEKGKDVELRCDPISGHTALYWYRQSLGQGLEFLIYFQGNSAPDKSGLPSDRFSAERTGGSVSTLTIQRTQQEDSAVYLCASSLRQGADTQYFGPGTRLTVL.